These 6 T cell receptor beta chains share one sample of origin, sequenced in a study of blood T cell repertoires in COVID-19. Sequencing was performed with immunoSEQ multiplex PCR; in TCRdb, only in-frame clones are kept and a portion is missing. Here the sample spans fewer than 100,000 clones, roughly 84% being singletons. The sample taken for sequencing was peripheral blood. The source is a woman aged 45-60 years with acute or convalescent COVID-19.

The rearrangement joins TRBV5-6 to TRBJ2-1; tentatively, D is TRBD2 (6 bases). V gave up 3 bases and J gave up 1 base, with 17 bases separating them. This CDR3 is 17 amino acids long. Germline-derived CDR1 and CDR2 are SGHDT and YYEEEE. CDR3 coding DNA: TGTGCCAGCAGCTGGAGGGTTGGGGATGGTTCCTACAATGAGCAGTTCTTC. It translates to CASSWRVGDGSYNEQFF.

The chain recombines TRBV7-2 with TRBJ2-7, with D perhaps matching TRBD1 (6 bases). The CDR3 loop spans 14 amino acids. In germline, CDR1 is SGHTA, CDR2 FQGNSA. Trimming cost V 3 bases and J 5 bases, with 14 bases left between them. CDR3 bases: TGTGCCAGCAGCTTTTCAGCAGGGGAAGACGAGCAGTACTTC. Translated: CASSFSAGEDEQYF.

This clone has a handful of counts. CDR3 loop: CASTRDNSYNSPLHF. The CDR3 DNA reads as TGTGCCAGCACACGGGACAACTCCTATAATTCACCCCTCCACTTT. This chain links TRBV5-5 with TRBJ1-6; a weak D match, TRBD1 (6 bases). Germline CDR1 and CDR2: SGHKS and YYEKEE (reference sequence). The ends were cut back, 6 bases at V and 0 bases at J, with 10 bases in the middle. This CDR3 spans 15 amino acids.

The rearrangement uses TRBV7-6 and TRBJ1-6, with 7 bases lining up with TRBD1. The V gene end was trimmed by 5 bases and the J gene end by 14 bases; junction bases not matched to a gene: 18. The V gene's germline CDR1 is SGHVS and CDR2 FNYEAQ. The CDR3 runs 16 residues. The CDR3 loop reads CASSPQGVASSITLHF. The CDR3 region has the DNA TGTGCCAGCAGCCCGCAGGGGGTAGCCTCATCCATCACCCTCCACTTT.

The chain uses TRBV3-1 (or the pseudogene TRBV3-2) and TRBJ2-3; tentative D call: TRBD2 (7 bases). This CDR3 has 15 amino acids. Per the germline V gene, CDR1 is LGHDT and CDR2 is YNNKEL (reference sequence). The V gene lost 1 base and the J gene lost 7 bases, with 15 bases spanning the gap. DNA for the CDR3: TGTGCCAGCAGCCAAGTGTCTGGGGGGGCCAATACGCAGTATTTT. As protein: CASSQVSGGANTQYF.

The chain carries TRBV27 and TRBJ2-1, with D tentatively TRBD1 (5 bases). Germline V gene data show CDR1 as MNHEY and CDR2 as SMNVEV (reference sequence). The CDR3 runs 15 residues. Trimming pared 6 bases from V and 4 bases from J, leaving 16 bases between. In DNA form, the CDR3 reads TGTGCCAGCAGGGGGCGGACCGAATATTACAATGAGCAGTTCTTC. Amino acid sequence: CASRGRTEYYNEQFF.